The next 18 T cell receptor beta chains were all read from a single sample in a study of monozygotic twins with cystic fibrosis. Profiling relied on immunoSEQ multiplex PCR, and the TCRdb table lists in-frame clones only, not all of them. The sample contains roughly 25,000 clones, about 91% of which appear only once. Sample: blood. The receptors come from a girl aged 2 to 9 with cystic fibrosis.

The chain recombines TRBV20-1 with TRBJ2-7; D not certain. The length of the CDR3 is 11 residues. CDR1 and CDR2 from the germline V gene are DFQATT and SNEGSKA (reference sequence). V lost 5 bases and J lost 4, with 9 bases in between. CDR3 region: CSALDGYEQYF. The CDR3 DNA is TGCAGTGCTCTGGACGGTTACGAGCAGTACTTC.

This clone has a single count. This rearrangement joins TRBV27 to TRBJ2-7; 8 bases match TRBD1. The V and J ends lost 5 bases and 2 bases, in that order; junction bases with no gene match: 8. The CDR3 has 15 amino acids. Germline-derived CDR1 and CDR2 are MNHEY and SMNVEV (reference sequence). The CDR3: CASSIHRTGTYEQYF. The CDR3, as DNA: TGTGCCAGCAGTATCCATAGGACAGGGACCTACGAGCAGTACTTC.

This rearrangement joins TRBV4-3 to TRBJ2-2; D may be TRBD1 (6 bases). The CDR3 covers 17 residues. V lost 0 bases and J 7 bases, leaving 18 bases between the germline ends. The germline V gene encodes CDR1 LGHNA and CDR2 YSLEER. CDR3 sequence (DNA): TGCGCCAGCAGCCAAGATCTATGGGGGCTATGGGTCGGGGAGCTGTTTTTT. This gives the protein CASSQDLWGLWVGELFF.

In this sample, this clone turned up a few times. V gene TRBV5-1 combines with J gene TRBJ1-1, with 7 bases fitting TRBD1. Per germline, CDR1 SGHRS and CDR2 YFSETQ. The CDR3 runs to 15 residues. Trimming at V came to 4 bases and at J to 3 bases, leaving 9 bases not matched to a gene. The CDR3 nucleotides are TGCGCCAGCAGCATACAGAACAGGGGTTACACTGAAGCTTTCTTT. Amino acids: CASSIQNRGYTEAFF.

The CDR3 DNA reads TGTGCCAGCAGCAACTTACCTGGGGGTAACTACGAGCAGTACTTC. Protein sequence: CASSNLPGGNYEQYF. The chain uses TRBV7-2 and TRBJ2-7; the D call may be TRBD1 or TRBD2 (5 bases each). Germline loops: CDR1 SGHTA, CDR2 FQGNSA. Trimming took off 5 bases at V and 3 bases at J, with 17 bases between the two ends. The length of the CDR3 is 15 residues.

The chain employs TRBV9 and TRBJ2-5; perhaps TRBD1 as D (6 bases). Looked up from germline, CDR1 is SGDLS and CDR2 is YYNGEE. Deletions cut 2 bases from V and 5 bases from J, with 16 bases between. The CDR3 runs to 15 residues. For the CDR3, the DNA is TGTGCCAGCAGCGTGAGTAACAGGGCAGTCGAGACCCAGTACTTC. Translated: CASSVSNRAVETQYF.

The genes are TRBV5-8 and TRBJ2-2; 7 nucleotides line up with TRBD1. The CDR3 loop spans 16 amino acids. The V gene's germline CDR1 is SGHTS and CDR2 YDEGEE. V lost 0 bases and J lost 3; bases outside the gene matches: 5. CDR3 protein: CASSLGPRGYTGELFF. For the CDR3, the DNA is TGTGCCAGCAGCTTGGGGCCCAGGGGGTACACCGGGGAGCTGTTTTTT.

This clone was observed once. The CDR3 reads CASSLAGGGLSETQYF. The CDR3 coding sequence is TGTGCCAGCAGCTTGGCTGGTGGGGGCTTGTCAGAGACCCAGTACTTC. This rearrangement joins TRBV5-4 to TRBJ2-5; D possibly corresponds to TRBD1 (6 bases). The germline V and J ends were trimmed by 0 bases and 4 bases, with 16 bases remaining between them. The CDR3 loop spans 16 amino acids. Per germline, CDR1 SGHNT and CDR2 YYREEE (reference sequence).

The chain recombines TRBV6-5 with TRBJ2-7; possible D gene TRBD2, 6 bases. CDR1 MNHEY and CDR2 SVGAGI come from the germline V gene. CDR3 length equals 13 residues. V lost 2 bases and J lost 3, with 8 bases in between. CDR3 coding DNA: TGTGCCAGCAGTTACCGGGGAGGCTACGAGCAGTACTTC. This gives the protein CASSYRGGYEQYF.

This CDR3 is CASSLVRTSGGISYEQYF. The DNA for the CDR3 is TGTGCCAGCAGCTTAGTTAGGACTAGCGGGGGCATCTCCTACGAGCAGTACTTC. The chain joins TRBV7-2 to TRBJ2-7; the match to TRBD2 covers 13 bases. CDR1 and CDR2 (germline): SGHTA, FQGNSA. J was trimmed by 0 bases and V by 1 base; bases with no gene match: 6. CDR3 length: 18 residues.

This sequence joins TRBV6-1 and TRBJ2-7, with D perhaps given as TRBD1 or TRBD2 (5 bases each). This CDR3 is 12 amino acids long. Per germline, CDR1 MNHNS and CDR2 SASEGT. Trimming took off 7 bases at V and 2 bases at J, with 9 bases between the two ends. The CDR3 loop is CASMRGPYEQYF. In DNA, the CDR3 is TGTGCCAGCATGAGGGGCCCCTACGAGCAGTACTTC.

CDR3 protein: CAVAGGGIETQYF. The CDR3 nucleotides are TGTGCCGTGGCGGGGGGGGGCATAGAGACCCAGTACTTC. This sequence joins TRBV5-4 and TRBJ2-5; 9 bases are a match to TRBD2. V lost 10 bases, J lost 4 bases, and 8 bases stayed unmatched. Germline values: CDR1 SGHNT, CDR2 YYREEE (reference sequence). This CDR3 spans 13 amino acids.

The genes are TRBV19 and TRBJ2-7; D might be TRBD1 or TRBD2, each matching 5 bases. This CDR3 region has 14 residues. Germline CDR1 LNHDA, CDR2 SQIVND (reference sequence). Between the trimmed V and J ends, which lost 6 bases and 4 bases, there was a span of 16 bases. The CDR3 nucleotides read TGTGCCAGTAGCCCCATGGGGACGGTTTACGAGCAGTACTTC. It codes for CASSPMGTVYEQYF.

The chain uses TRBV29-1 and TRBJ1-5; 9 bases fit TRBD1. The germline CDR1 and CDR2 sequences are SQVTM and ANQGSEA. V was clipped by 3 bases and J by 4 bases; unmatched bases: 4. This CDR3 region has 14 residues. Here the CDR3 reads CSVDSGTGNQPQHF. The CDR3 DNA reads TGCAGCGTTGATTCCGGGACAGGGAATCAGCCCCAGCATTTT.

The gene calls are TRBV10-1 and TRBJ1-2; TRBD1 agrees at 12 bases. This CDR3 is 15 amino acids long. The V and J ends lost 3 bases and 2 bases, in that order; junction bases with no gene match: 1. The germline gives CDR1 WNHNN, CDR2 SYGVQD (reference sequence). CDR3 loop: CASSDGTGGNYGYTF. The CDR3 bases are TGCGCCAGCAGTGATGGGACAGGGGGCAACTATGGCTACACCTTC.

J is TRBJ2-6 and V is TRBV9; TRBD1 aligns across 10 bases. J was trimmed by 1 base and V by 0 bases; bases with no gene match: 4. The CDR3 is made up of 18 amino acids. From germline, CDR1 is SGDLS and CDR2 YYNGEE. This CDR3 is CASSVDDRGQSGANVLTF. CDR3 in DNA: TGTGCCAGCAGCGTAGACGACAGGGGGCAGTCTGGGGCCAACGTCCTGACTTTC.

The V gene is TRBV6-6, the J gene TRBJ2-1, with D uncertain. The V and J ends lost 6 bases and 8 bases respectively, with 17 bases between them. The CDR3 extends over 14 amino acids. CDR1 MNHNY and CDR2 SVGAGI come from the germline V gene (reference sequence). This CDR3 reads CASSRPSLVDEQFF. The CDR3 nucleotides read TGTGCCAGCAGCCGACCCTCTTTGGTGGATGAGCAGTTCTTC.

CDR3 sequence: CASSRDREETQYF. As DNA, the CDR3 is TGTGCCAGCAGTCGGGACAGGGAAGAGACCCAGTACTTC. This chain joins TRBV2 and TRBJ2-5; 9 positions match TRBD1. This CDR3 comprises 13 residues. V lost 5 bases to trimming and J lost 3 bases; unmatched junction nucleotides: 1. CDR1 and CDR2 (germline): SNHLY, FYNNEI.